The rows below give T cell receptor beta chains drawn from one sample of a study of CD8+CD57+ T cells in acquired aplastic anemia. In TCRdb, the reads were re-called with MiXCR into one record per CDR3 protein. The sample has roughly 250,000 distinct CDR3 sequences, around 45% seen once; the top ten hold 7.8%. The sequenced sample consisted of sorted CD4+, CD8+, or CD8+CD57+ T cells (not recorded which) from PBMCs. The receptor source for this set is a human donor with aplastic anemia. CDR3s include the opening cysteine and the closing phenylalanine or tryptophan. D genes are given only for firm matches. Clone size appears in some rows only: once, few, many, or a class for an expanded clone.

v_gene,abundance,d_gene,j_gene,len,CDR3nt,CDR3aa
TRBV7-9,-,-,TRBJ1-1,12,TGTGCCAGCAGCCCTGAGGAGGTGGCGGCTTTCTTT,CASSPEEVAAFF
TRBV7-9,-,-,TRBJ2-1,15,TGTGCCAGCATCAGAGCGGTAAACGCCTACAATGAGCAGTTCTTC,CASIRAVNAYNEQFF
TRBV15,-,TRBD1,TRBJ1-1,21,TGTGCCACCAGCAGAGATACGGCGAACTATGGCAGGGACAGAATGAACACTGAAGCTTTCTTT,CATSRDTANYGRDRMNTEAFF
TRBV9,many,-,TRBJ1-2,14,TGTGCCAGCAGCGTAGGGGGCTCTGGCTATGGCTACACCTTC,CASSVGGSGYGYTF
TRBV2,-,-,TRBJ1-1,12,TGTGCCAGCGAACTAATGAACACTGAAGCTTTCTTT,CASELMNTEAFF
TRBV5-1,-,-,TRBJ1-1,12,TGTGCCAGCAGCCCCCACAGCGTGCTAGCTTTCTTT,CASSPHSVLAFF
TRBV6-5,-,-,TRBJ1-2,14,TGTGCCAGCAGTTACCGGGAACGGAACTATGGCTACACCTTC,CASSYRERNYGYTF
TRBV25-1,-,-,TRBJ2-7,13,TGTGCCAGCAGTGACCCAACAGATTACGAGCAGTACTTC,CASSDPTDYEQYF
TRBV30,few,TRBD1,TRBJ2-7,12,TGTGCCTGGAGGGGACAGGCCTACGAGCAGTACTTC,CAWRGQAYEQYF
TRBV7-8,few,TRBD2,TRBJ2-3,23,TGTGCCAGCAGCCAAATAGCGGGAGGGTTATTTCTATGGTTCCCTGGGGCCACAGATACGCAGTATTTT,CASSQIAGGLFLWFPGATDTQYF
TRBV19,-,-,TRBJ2-1,15,TGTGCCAGTAGGATTAGGCGGGACTCCTACAATGAGCAGTTCTTC,CASRIRRDSYNEQFF
TRBV7-3,many,TRBD2,TRBJ2-2,15,TGTGCCAGCAGCTTAGATAGACTAGCTGGCGGGGAGCTGTTTTTT,CASSLDRLAGGELFF
TRBV29-1,-,-,TRBJ1-1,13,TGCAGCGTTGAGGCGGGCATGAACACTGAAGCTTTCTTT,CSVEAGMNTEAFF
TRBV7-8,many,-,TRBJ1-2,15,TGTGCCAGCAGCCCCGCGACAGCGTTCCTAGGAGGCTACACCTTC,CASSPATAFLGGYTF
TRBV30,-,TRBD2,TRBJ2-3,12,TGTGCCTGGAGTGTATTCGGGGGGGCCGTGTATTTT,CAWSVFGGAVYF
TRBV29-1,once,-,TRBJ2-3,13,TGCAGCGCTAGTGGCGGTAGCACAGATACGCAGTATTTT,CSASGGSTDTQYF
TRBV18,-,-,TRBJ2-7,13,TGTGCCAGCTCATCGGACTATACCTACGAGCAGTACTTC,CASSSDYTYEQYF
TRBV10-3,many,-,TRBJ1-2,15,TGTGCCATCAGTGACTCCACGACAGTTTCCTATGGCTACACCTTC,CAISDSTTVSYGYTF
TRBV19,many,-,TRBJ1-1,14,TGTGCCAGTAGTATGGGTGAGCGGAACACTGAAGCTTTCTTT,CASSMGERNTEAFF
TRBV27,few,-,TRBJ1-5,15,TGTGCCAGCAGTTACAGTCAATATAGCAATCAGCCCCAGCATTTT,CASSYSQYSNQPQHF
TRBV2,many,-,TRBJ1-1,16,TGTGCCAGCAGCCCGTCTAGGTTGGGGGGGAACACTGAAGCTTTCTTT,CASSPSRLGGNTEAFF
TRBV9,-,TRBD1,TRBJ1-1,15,TGTGCCAGCAGCGTGGAGGGGGCGAACGGCGCTGAAGCTTTCTTT,CASSVEGANGAEAFF
TRBV2,-,-,TRBJ2-7,14,TGTGCCAGCAGTGAACGAGCCGTCTCCTACGAGCAGTACTTC,CASSERAVSYEQYF
TRBV12-3/TRBV12-4,-,-,TRBJ2-1,16,TGTGCCAGCAGCTACACCCCGGCACTAAGGTCCAATGAGCAGTTCTTC,CASSYTPALRSNEQFF
TRBV19,-,-,TRBJ1-6,15,TGTGCCAGTAGTATTTCTGACACAAACAATTCACCCCTCCACTTT,CASSISDTNNSPLHF
TRBV29-1,-,-,TRBJ2-3,12,TGCAGCGTCGGAGGGTTGACAGATACGCAGTATTTT,CSVGGLTDTQYF
TRBV2,many,TRBD2,TRBJ2-7,13,TGTGCCAGCACGACTAGCGGGGGCTACGAGCAGTACTTC,CASTTSGGYEQYF
TRBV6-5,many,TRBD1,TRBJ1-5,16,TGTGCCAGCAGTTACGGGACAGGGGATGGTAATCAGCCCCAGCATTTT,CASSYGTGDGNQPQHF